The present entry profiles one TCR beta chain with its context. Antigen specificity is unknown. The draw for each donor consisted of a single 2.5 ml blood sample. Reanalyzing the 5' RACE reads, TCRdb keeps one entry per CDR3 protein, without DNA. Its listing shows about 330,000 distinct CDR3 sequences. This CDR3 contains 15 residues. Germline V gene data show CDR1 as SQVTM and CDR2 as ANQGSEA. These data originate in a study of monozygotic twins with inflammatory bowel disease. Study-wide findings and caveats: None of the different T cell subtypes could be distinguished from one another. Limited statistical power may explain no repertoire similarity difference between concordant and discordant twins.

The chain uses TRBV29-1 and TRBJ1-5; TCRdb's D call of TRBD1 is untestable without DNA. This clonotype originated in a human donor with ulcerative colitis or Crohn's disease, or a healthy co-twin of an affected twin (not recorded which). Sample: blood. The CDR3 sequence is CSVGWGTGTQQPQHF.